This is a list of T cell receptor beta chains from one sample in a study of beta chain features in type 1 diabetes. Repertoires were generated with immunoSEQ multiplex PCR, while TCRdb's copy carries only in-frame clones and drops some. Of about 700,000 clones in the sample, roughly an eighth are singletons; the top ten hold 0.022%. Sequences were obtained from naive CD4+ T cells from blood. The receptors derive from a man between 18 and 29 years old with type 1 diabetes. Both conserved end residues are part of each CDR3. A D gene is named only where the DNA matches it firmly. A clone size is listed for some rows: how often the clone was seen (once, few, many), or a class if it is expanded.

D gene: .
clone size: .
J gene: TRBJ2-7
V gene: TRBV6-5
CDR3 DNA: TGTGCCAGCAGTTACCGGGCAGGGTACTACGAGCAGTACTTC
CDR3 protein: CASSYRAGYYEQYF

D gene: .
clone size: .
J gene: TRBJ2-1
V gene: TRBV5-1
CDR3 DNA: TGCGCCAGCAGCATACAGGCCCTCAGCTCCTACAATGAGCAGTTCTTC
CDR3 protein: CASSIQALSSYNEQFF

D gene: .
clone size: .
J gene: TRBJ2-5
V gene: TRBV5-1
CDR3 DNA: TGCGCCAGCAGTCTGCGGTACCAAGAGACCCAGTACTTC
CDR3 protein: CASSLRYQETQYF

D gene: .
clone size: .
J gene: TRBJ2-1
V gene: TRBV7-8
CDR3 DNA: TGTGCCAGCAGTTTGCAGGGGCGTTTCAGTGAGCAGTTCTTC
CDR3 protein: CASSLQGRFSEQFF

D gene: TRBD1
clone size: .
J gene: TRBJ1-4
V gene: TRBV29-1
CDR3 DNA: TGCAGCGGCCAGACAGGGTTTAATGAAAAACTGTTTTTT
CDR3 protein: CSGQTGFNEKLFF

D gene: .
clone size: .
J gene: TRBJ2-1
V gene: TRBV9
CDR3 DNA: TGTGCCAGCAGCGTCCAGGGGCCGACCTCGAATGAGCAGTTCTTC
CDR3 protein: CASSVQGPTSNEQFF

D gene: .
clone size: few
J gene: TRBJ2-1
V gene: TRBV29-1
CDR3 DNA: TGCACCCTCAGCCATCCGGGCAATGAGCAGTTCTTC
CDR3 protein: CTLSHPGNEQFF

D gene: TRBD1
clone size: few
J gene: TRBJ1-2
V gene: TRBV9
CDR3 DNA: TGTGCCAGCAGTACTACAGGGGGCGGAGAGTACACCTTC
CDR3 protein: CASSTTGGGEYTF

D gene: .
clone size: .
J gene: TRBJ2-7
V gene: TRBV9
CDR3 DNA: TGTGCCAGCTCGGGAGGGGGCGAGTACGAGCAGTACTTC
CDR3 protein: CASSGGGEYEQYF

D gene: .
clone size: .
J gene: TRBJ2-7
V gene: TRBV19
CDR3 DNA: TGTGCCAGTAGTAACCCCATCCGGGCGCTACACGAGCAGTACTTC
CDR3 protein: CASSNPIRALHEQYF

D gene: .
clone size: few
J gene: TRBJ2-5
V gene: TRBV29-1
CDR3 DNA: TGCAGCGTCCTTGGGACCTTAGGGGAAGAGACCCAGTACTTC
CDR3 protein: CSVLGTLGEETQYF

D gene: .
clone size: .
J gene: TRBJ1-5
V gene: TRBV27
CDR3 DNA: TGTGCCAGCAGCCCGGGCCAGGCTCAGCCCCAGCATTTT
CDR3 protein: CASSPGQAQPQHF

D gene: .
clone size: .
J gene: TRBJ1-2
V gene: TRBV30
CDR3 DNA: TGTGCCTGGAGTCGGCAGGGGCCCTATGGCTACACCTTC
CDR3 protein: CAWSRQGPYGYTF

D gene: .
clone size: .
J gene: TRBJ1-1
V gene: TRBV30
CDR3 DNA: TGTGCCTGGAGTGTTTTAGATGGTGGAGCTTTCTTT
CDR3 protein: CAWSVLDGGAFF

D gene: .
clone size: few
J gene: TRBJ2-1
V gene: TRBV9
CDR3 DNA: TGTGCCAGCAGCGTAGGGCCCGAACTCAATGAGCAGTTCTTC
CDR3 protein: CASSVGPELNEQFF

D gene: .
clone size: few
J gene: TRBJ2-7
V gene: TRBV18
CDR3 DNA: TGTGCCAGCTCACGAAATTTCGACGGGACCAGCTCCTACGAGCAGTACTTC
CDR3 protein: CASSRNFDGTSSYEQYF

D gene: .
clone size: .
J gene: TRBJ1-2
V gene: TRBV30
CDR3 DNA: TGTGCCTGGAAGGGCCTGGGTCTAGGGTTGGGCTACACCTTC
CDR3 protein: CAWKGLGLGLGYTF

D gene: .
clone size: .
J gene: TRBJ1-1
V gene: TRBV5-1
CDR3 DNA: TGCGCCAGCAGCTCGTACAGCCTTGGGGGCACTGAAGCTTTCTTT
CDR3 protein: CASSSYSLGGTEAFF

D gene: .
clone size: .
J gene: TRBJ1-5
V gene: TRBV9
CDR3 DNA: TGTGCCAGCAGCGTAGGGCCAGGGCTAGATCAGCCCCAGCATTTT
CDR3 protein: CASSVGPGLDQPQHF

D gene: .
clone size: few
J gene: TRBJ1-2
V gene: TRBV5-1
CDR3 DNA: TGCGCCAGCAGTCCTCCGTGGGAGGGTTTCAGTCGGGCCTATGGCTACACCTTC
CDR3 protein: CASSPPWEGFSRAYGYTF

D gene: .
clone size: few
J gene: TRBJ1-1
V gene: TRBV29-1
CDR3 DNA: TGCAGCGTTGAAGACCCCCGCGAGGAAAGAATGGCTTTCTTT
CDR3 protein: CSVEDPREERMAFF

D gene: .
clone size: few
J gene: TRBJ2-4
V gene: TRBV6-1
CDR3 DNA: TGTGCCAGCAGTGACGGACCGAGAAAGCCCAAAAACATTCAGTACTTC
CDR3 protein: CASSDGPRKPKNIQYF

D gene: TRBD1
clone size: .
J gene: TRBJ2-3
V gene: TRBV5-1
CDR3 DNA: TGCGCCAGCAGCAGGACCCGGGACAGGGGGCCAGATACGCAGTATTTT
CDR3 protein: CASSRTRDRGPDTQYF

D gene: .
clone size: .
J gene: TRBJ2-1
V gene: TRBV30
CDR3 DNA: TGTGCGGCGGCTAGGAGGGGGGTCGAGCAGTTCTTC
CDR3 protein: CAAARRGVEQFF

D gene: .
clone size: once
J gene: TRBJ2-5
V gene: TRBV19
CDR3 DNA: TGTGCCAGTAGTATAGGTCTCCGCCGGGACACATCAGCGGAGACCCAGTACTTC
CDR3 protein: CASSIGLRRDTSAETQYF

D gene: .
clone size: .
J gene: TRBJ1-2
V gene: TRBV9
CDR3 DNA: TGTGCCAGCAGCGTGGACGCTGGGGGGCTATATGGCTACACCTTC
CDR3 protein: CASSVDAGGLYGYTF

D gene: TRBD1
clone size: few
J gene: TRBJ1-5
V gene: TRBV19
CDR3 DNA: TGTGCCAGTAGTAGACGACAGGGAGGGGGCAATCAGCCCCAGCATTTT
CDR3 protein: CASSRRQGGGNQPQHF

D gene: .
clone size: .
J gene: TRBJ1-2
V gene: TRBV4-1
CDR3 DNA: TGCGCCAGCAGCCATGAAAAGGGGGATACCCCCTATGGCTACACCTTC
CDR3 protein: CASSHEKGDTPYGYTF

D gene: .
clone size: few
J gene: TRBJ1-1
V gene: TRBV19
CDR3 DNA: TGTGCCAGTAGTCGGGATTCCCTGGGACATCGCACTGAAGCTTTCTTT
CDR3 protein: CASSRDSLGHRTEAFF

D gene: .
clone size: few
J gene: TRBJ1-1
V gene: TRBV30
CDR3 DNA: TGTGCCTGGGGAGGGTACACTGAAGCTTTCTTT
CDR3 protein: CAWGGYTEAFF

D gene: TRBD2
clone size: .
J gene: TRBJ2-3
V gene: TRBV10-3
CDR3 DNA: TGTGCCATCAGTGGGACGGGGGGGAGCACAGATACGCAGTATTTT
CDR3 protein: CAISGTGGSTDTQYF

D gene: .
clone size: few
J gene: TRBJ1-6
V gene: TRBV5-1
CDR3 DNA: TGCGCCAGCAGCTTGACCGGACAAGATTCACCCCTCCACTTT
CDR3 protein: CASSLTGQDSPLHF

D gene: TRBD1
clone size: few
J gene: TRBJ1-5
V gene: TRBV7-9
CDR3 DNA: TGTGCCAGCAGCGTCCAGGGGGCTAATCAGCCCCAGCATTTT
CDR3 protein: CASSVQGANQPQHF

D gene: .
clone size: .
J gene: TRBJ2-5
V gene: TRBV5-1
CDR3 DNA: TGCGCCAGCAGCTTGGGTTTAGGGACCGCCCAAGAGACCCAGTACTTC
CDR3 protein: CASSLGLGTAQETQYF

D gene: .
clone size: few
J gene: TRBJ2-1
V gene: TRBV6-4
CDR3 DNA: TGTGCCAGCAGCACTGGACCAGGAGATGAGCAGTTCTTC
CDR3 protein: CASSTGPGDEQFF

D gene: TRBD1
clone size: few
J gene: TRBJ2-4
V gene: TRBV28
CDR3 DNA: TGTGCCAGCAGCTCAACCGGGACAGGGAATGGAAACATTCAGTACTTC
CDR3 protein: CASSSTGTGNGNIQYF

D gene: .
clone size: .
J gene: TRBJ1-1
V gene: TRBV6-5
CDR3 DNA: TGTGCCAGCAGTCTCTCTAGTATGAACACTGAAGCTTTCTTT
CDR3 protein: CASSLSSMNTEAFF

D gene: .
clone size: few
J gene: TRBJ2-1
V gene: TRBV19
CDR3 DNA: TGTGCCAGTATCGGGGGGCCCAGCTCCTACAATGAGCAGTTCTTC
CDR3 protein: CASIGGPSSYNEQFF

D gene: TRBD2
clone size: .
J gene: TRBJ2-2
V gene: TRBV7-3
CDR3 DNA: TGTGCCAGCAGCTCCGCCGGACTAGCCTCCGGGGAGCTGTTTTTT
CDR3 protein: CASSSAGLASGELFF

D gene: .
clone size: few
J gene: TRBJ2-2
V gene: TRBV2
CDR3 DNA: TGTGCCAGCAGTGAAGATCATTCTATGACCGGGGAGCTGTTTTTT
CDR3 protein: CASSEDHSMTGELFF

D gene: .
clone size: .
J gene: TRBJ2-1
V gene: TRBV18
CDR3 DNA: TGTGCCAGCTCACCACCGAACGGGGATGAGCAGTTCTTC
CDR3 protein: CASSPPNGDEQFF

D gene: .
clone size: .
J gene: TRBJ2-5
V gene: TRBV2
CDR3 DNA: TGTGCCAGCAGTGGCCCTAGGGTTAGGGTAGAGACCCAGTACTTC
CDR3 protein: CASSGPRVRVETQYF

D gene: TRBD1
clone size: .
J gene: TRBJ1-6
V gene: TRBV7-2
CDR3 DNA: TGTGCCAGCAGCGTACAGGGGGACCGCAATTCACCCCTCCACTTT
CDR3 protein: CASSVQGDRNSPLHF